A selection of T cell receptor beta chains follows, all from one sample in a study of regulatory T cells in long-lasting Graves disease. MiXCR, applied by TCRdb to the multiplex PCR reads, yields one record per CDR3 protein. Of around 400,000 distinct CDR3 sequences in the sample, roughly a sixth were seen once. The sequencing here drew on peripheral blood mononuclear cells (PBMCs), taken at new diagnosis, from a patient treated with antithyroid drugs. These receptors came from a female donor with Graves disease. Each CDR3 is given without its conserved first and last residue. Fields, in order: J gene, V gene, CDR3 protein.

>TRBJ2-3|TRBV2
ASTPGRLNTDTQY
>TRBJ1-4|TRBV9
ASTQSGGPNEKLF
>TRBJ2-1|TRBV12-3/TRBV12-4
ASSLRAGVDEQF
>TRBJ2-1|TRBV24-1
ATSDGFRDSDNEQF
>TRBJ2-7|TRBV12-3/TRBV12-4
ASSPPGQQYEQY
>TRBJ1-2|TRBV6-1
ASRETGISGGYT
>TRBJ1-1|TRBV5-1
ASSGPRGQGTEAF
>TRBJ1-1|TRBV3-1
ASSLGQYTEAF
>TRBJ2-5|TRBV20-1
SARDIRGVETQY
>TRBJ1-1|TRBV12-3/TRBV12-4
ASSPGTGGNTEAF
>TRBJ2-4|TRBV28
ASSSPGQGVGKNIQY
>TRBJ2-3|TRBV18
ASSPPSEDTQY
>TRBJ2-2|TRBV5-1
ASSLLGLAGNRAVFNTGELF
>TRBJ2-3|TRBV24-1
ATSGRSERPADTQY
>TRBJ2-1|TRBV12-5
ASGLDLWTSGYNEQF
>TRBJ1-2|TRBV2
ASSVFGQPLQYDGYT
>TRBJ1-4|TRBV15
ATSRDPTTNEKLF
>TRBJ1-5|TRBV12-3/TRBV12-4
ASSFVDGEPQH
>TRBJ2-5|TRBV2
ASSQGGREETQY
>TRBJ2-7|TRBV12-3/TRBV12-4
ASRTGSSYEQY
>TRBJ1-1|TRBV5-4
ASSLDREVRGTEAF
>TRBJ2-7|TRBV12-3/TRBV12-4
ASTPGTGSHEQY
>TRBJ1-5|TRBV6-1
ASRQPNSNQPQH
>TRBJ2-1|TRBV5-5
ASSGNNNEQF
>TRBJ2-1|TRBV7-2
ASSKRITNYNEQF
>TRBJ1-2|TRBV7-9
ASSLSLMGGSQGYT
>TRBJ1-2|TRBV10-3
AISVSTGDGYT
>TRBJ1-5|TRBV19
ASSITRRALWPQH
>TRBJ2-5|TRBV4-1
ASSQDLGVETQY
>TRBJ2-5|TRBV29-1
SVEVARGETQY
>TRBJ2-7|TRBV5-6
ASSSAGSGRALYEQY
>TRBJ2-2|TRBV20-1
SARAGGRAGELF